This T cell receptor beta chain was profiled in a study of blood T cell repertoires in COVID-19. In the study overall: Specimens from acute and convalescent COVID-19 originated in the United States, Italy and Spain. In each case, the material was cDNA or gDNA derived from T cells, B-cell-depleted T cells, or PBMCs.

As processed by the authors: Counts of nucleated cells, estimated from reference gene primer amplification, were obtained. The protocol was immunoSEQ multiplex PCR, while the TCRdb copy is restricted to in-frame clones and leaves out a portion. V and J calls and clone size come straight from that table; D and trimming were deduced from the DNA. Of 360,000 or so clones in the sample, about nine tenths are singletons; the top ten hold approximately 4.1%. Only one count was recorded for this clone. The CDR3 is 14 residues long. V lost 0 bases, J lost 1 base, and 7 bases lay in between. Germline lookup yields CDR1 SGHDT and CDR2 YYEEEE.

Sequences were obtained from peripheral blood. The chain carries TRBV5-6 and TRBJ1-2; D not resolved. This TCR derives from a woman aged 55-70 years with COVID-19, enrolled during active disease. The CDR3 DNA sequence: TGTGCCAGCAGCTTGGGCGGGAATAACTATGGCTACACCTTC. Its translation: CASSLGGNNYGYTF.